The rows below give T cell receptor beta chains drawn from one sample of a study of CD8+ T cells in alopecia areata. Using immunoSEQ multiplex PCR, the repertoire was profiled, and TCRdb retains in-frame clones only, with some absent. Here the sample spans some 170,000 clones, about 70% being singletons. Sequencing was performed on CD8+ T cells sorted from blood, taken at week 0. All receptors derive from a human donor with alopecia areata. Each CDR3 is given with its conserved first and last residue. D genes are given only for firm matches. Rows may omit the clone size; those that give it use once, few, many or a size class.

D gene,J gene,clone size,V gene,CDR3 protein,CDR3 DNA
TRBD1,TRBJ2-1,once,TRBV15,CATSRPGQSDNEQFF,TGTGCCACCAGCAGACCGGGACAGAGCGACAATGAGCAGTTCTTC
TRBD2,TRBJ2-3,.,TRBV7-3,CASSSLTSGGGTDTQYF,TGTGCCAGCAGCTCCCTGACTAGCGGGGGGGGCACAGATACGCAGTATTTT
TRBD1,TRBJ1-4,.,TRBV6-5,CASSGTGVREKLFF,TGTGCCAGCAGTGGGACAGGGGTTAGGGAAAAACTGTTTTTT
.,TRBJ2-7,few,TRBV29-1,CSVLSDYEQYF,TGCAGCGTTCTTTCTGACTACGAGCAGTACTTC
.,TRBJ1-5,.,TRBV20-1,CSAGEPQHF,TGCAGTGCAGGAGAGCCCCAGCATTTT
TRBD2,TRBJ2-1,few,TRBV5-6,CASSLRLAEPYNEQFF,TGTGCCAGCAGCTTGAGGCTAGCGGAACCGTACAATGAGCAGTTCTTC
TRBD1,TRBJ1-5,.,TRBV27,CASRTGGINQPQHF,TGTGCCAGCAGGACAGGGGGCATCAATCAGCCCCAGCATTTT
.,TRBJ1-1,.,TRBV5-1,CASSWGNTEAFF,TGCGCCAGCAGCTGGGGGAACACTGAAGCTTTCTTT
.,TRBJ2-4,.,TRBV11-2,CASSSALNIQYF,TGTGCCAGCAGCTCCGCCTTGAACATTCAGTACTTC
TRBD1,TRBJ2-7,.,TRBV5-1,CASSFGQGNEQYF,TGCGCCAGCAGCTTTGGACAGGGGAACGAGCAGTACTTC
.,TRBJ2-3,.,TRBV6-1,CASSEGTPKGTDTQYF,TGTGCCAGCAGTGAAGGGACGCCCAAGGGCACAGATACGCAGTATTTT
.,TRBJ1-2,.,TRBV27,CASSPHGGSGYTF,TGTGCCAGCAGTCCCCATGGCGGGTCTGGCTACACCTTC
.,TRBJ1-2,.,TRBV2,CASLDGNNYGYTF,TGTGCCAGCTTGGACGGGAATAACTATGGCTACACCTTC
.,TRBJ2-1,.,TRBV2,CASNLPGNNEQFF,TGTGCCAGCAACCTCCCGGGGAACAATGAGCAGTTCTTC
.,TRBJ2-3,.,TRBV5-4,CASSPTGGEGRDTQYF,TGTGCCAGCAGCCCCACTGGGGGCGAGGGAAGAGATACGCAGTATTTT
TRBD2,TRBJ2-1,few,TRBV7-9,CASSQSSGNSYNEQFF,TGTGCCAGCAGTCAAAGTAGCGGGAACTCCTACAATGAGCAGTTCTTC
TRBD1,TRBJ1-1,.,TRBV13,CASSRQGRVEAFF,TGTGCCAGCAGTAGACAGGGGCGGGTTGAAGCTTTCTTT
TRBD2,TRBJ2-3,.,TRBV10-3,CAISESGGASTDTQYF,TGTGCCATCAGTGAGTCGGGAGGGGCAAGCACAGATACGCAGTATTTT
.,TRBJ1-6,.,TRBV11-2,CASSLDYGSPLHF,TGTGCCAGCAGCTTAGATTACGGTTCACCCCTCCACTTT
.,TRBJ1-5,.,TRBV5-1,CASDPPQHF,TGCGCCAGCGATCCGCCCCAGCATTTT
.,TRBJ1-1,few,TRBV19,CASLPGTGTEAFF,TGTGCCAGTCTGCCGGGGACGGGCACTGAAGCTTTCTTT
.,TRBJ2-5,.,TRBV25-1,CASSEKGRETQYF,TGTGCCAGCAGTGAAAAGGGGAGGGAGACCCAGTACTTC
.,TRBJ2-5,.,TRBV7-2,CASSLGRGETQYF,TGTGCCAGCAGCCTTGGACGAGGGGAGACCCAGTACTTC
.,TRBJ2-7,.,TRBV5-1,CASSFPRRGGIPYEQYF,TGCGCCAGCAGCTTCCCAAGGAGGGGCGGAATTCCCTACGAGCAGTACTTC
TRBD2,TRBJ2-2,few,TRBV29-1,CSVLSGRNTGELFF,TGCAGCGTACTAAGCGGGAGGAACACCGGGGAGCTGTTTTTT
TRBD1,TRBJ1-1,.,TRBV12-5,CASGLTRTGTGDTEAFF,TGTGCTAGTGGTTTGACCAGGACAGGGACTGGAGACACTGAAGCTTTCTTT
.,TRBJ2-7,.,TRBV2,CASQDRIYEQYF,TGTGCCAGTCAGGATCGAATCTACGAGCAGTACTTC
TRBD1,TRBJ2-5,.,TRBV7-8,CASSWDRGGETQYF,TGTGCCAGCAGTTGGGACAGGGGGGGAGAGACCCAGTACTTC
.,TRBJ1-5,.,TRBV15,CATSREGTLSNQPQHF,TGTGCCACCAGCAGAGAGGGGACCCTTAGCAATCAGCCCCAGCATTTT
.,TRBJ2-3,few,TRBV7-2,CASSLPRRWDTQYF,TGTGCCAGCAGCTTACCGAGGCGGTGGGATACGCAGTATTTT
.,TRBJ1-1,many,TRBV29-1,CSGGRGTEAFF,TGCAGCGGCGGACGGGGCACTGAAGCTTTCTTT
.,TRBJ1-2,.,TRBV27,CASSASDRHGYTF,TGTGCCAGCAGTGCCTCGGACAGACATGGCTACACCTTC
TRBD1,TRBJ1-6,.,TRBV5-1,CASSSDRGGDSPLHF,TGCGCCAGCAGCTCCGATAGAGGGGGCGACTCACCCCTCCACTTT
.,TRBJ1-2,.,TRBV13,CASSSQGSYGYTF,TGTGCCAGCAGCTCCCAGGGTTCCTATGGCTACACCTTC
TRBD1,TRBJ1-2,.,TRBV30,CAWEVGQGPIGYTF,TGTGCCTGGGAGGTCGGACAGGGACCTATAGGCTACACCTTC
TRBD1,TRBJ2-7,.,TRBV7-9,CASSFGTGQAYEQYF,TGTGCCAGCAGCTTCGGGACAGGACAAGCCTACGAGCAGTACTTC
TRBD1,TRBJ1-1,few,TRBV25-1,CASTPRQGTNTEAFF,TGTGCCAGCACCCCCCGACAGGGTACGAACACTGAAGCTTTCTTT
TRBD2,TRBJ2-5,few,TRBV2,CASTPGRWTETQYF,TGTGCCAGCACCCCCGGGAGGTGGACGGAGACCCAGTACTTC
.,TRBJ1-2,few,TRBV7-6,CASSWGPRRTLNYGYTF,TGTGCCAGCAGCTGGGGTCCCCGCAGAACTCTTAACTATGGCTACACCTTC
.,TRBJ1-1,once,TRBV6-5,CASSWGHKNTEAFF,TGTGCCAGCAGTTGGGGACACAAGAACACTGAAGCTTTCTTT
.,TRBJ2-4,.,TRBV29-1,CSVLGGLRNIQYF,TGCAGCGTTCTAGGAGGCCTTAGAAACATTCAGTACTTC
.,TRBJ2-7,few,TRBV5-6,CASSSSSYEQYF,TGTGCCAGCAGCTCGAGCTCCTACGAGCAGTACTTC
.,TRBJ2-5,.,TRBV7-6,CASSLEWGQETQYF,TGTGCCAGCAGCTTAGAGTGGGGGCAAGAGACCCAGTACTTC
.,TRBJ1-1,.,TRBV4-1,CASKSQGTTEAFF,TGCGCCAGCAAGTCACAGGGTACCACTGAAGCTTTCTTT
.,TRBJ1-6,.,TRBV2,CASSNTGTRSSYNSPLHF,TGTGCCAGCAGCAACACCGGGACACGGAGCTCCTATAATTCACCCCTCCACTTT
TRBD2,TRBJ2-1,.,TRBV13,CASSFPSGGAGNEQFF,TGTGCCAGCAGCTTCCCTAGCGGGGGGGCGGGTAATGAGCAGTTCTTC
TRBD2,TRBJ2-3,.,TRBV27,CASSSPDLTVAGGPADTQYF,TGTGCCAGCAGTTCACCGGACCTAACTGTAGCGGGGGGCCCCGCAGATACGCAGTATTTT
.,TRBJ1-1,once,TRBV29-1,CSVEPAGEAFF,TGCAGCGTTGAACCCGCCGGAGAAGCTTTCTTT
.,TRBJ2-1,.,TRBV13,CASSPSIGYNEQFF,TGTGCCAGCAGCCCCTCGATTGGATACAATGAGCAGTTCTTC
.,TRBJ1-2,.,TRBV15,CATSRDTGGAYYGYTF,TGTGCCACCAGCAGAGATACGGGGGGCGCTTACTATGGCTACACCTTC
TRBD1,TRBJ2-7,.,TRBV4-1,CASSPGTGASYEQYF,TGCGCCAGCAGCCCTGGGACAGGGGCGTCCTACGAGCAGTACTTC
.,TRBJ2-1,few,TRBV27,CASGGYFESQFF,TGTGCCAGCGGGGGTTACTTCGAGTCGCAGTTCTTC
.,TRBJ1-5,.,TRBV25-1,CASSEGGQPQHF,TGTGCCAGCAGTGAAGGGGGTCAGCCCCAGCATTTT
.,TRBJ2-7,.,TRBV13,CASSLAMGERPGYF,TGTGCCAGCAGCTTAGCGATGGGCGAGCGGCCTGGGTACTTC
.,TRBJ2-2,.,TRBV6-5,CASSYRDTGELFF,TGTGCCAGCAGTTATCGGGACACCGGGGAGCTGTTTTTT
.,TRBJ1-1,few,TRBV23-1,CASSHPSREAFF,TGCGCCAGCAGTCATCCGAGCCGAGAAGCTTTCTTT
TRBD2,TRBJ2-1,.,TRBV25-1,CASSECLRTSGYNEQFF,TGTGCCAGCAGTGAATGCTTGCGGACTAGTGGCTACAATGAGCAGTTCTTC
.,TRBJ1-5,.,TRBV2,CASSFEGGNQPQHF,TGTGCCAGCAGTTTCGAGGGTGGCAATCAGCCCCAGCATTTT
.,TRBJ2-5,once,TRBV10-3,CAISESEATFAAQYF,TGTGCCATCAGTGAGTCTGAGGCCACCTTTGCGGCCCAGTACTTC